Below, 10 T cell receptor beta chains from the same sample are listed, as sequenced in a study of PD-1 blockade in classical Hodgkin lymphoma. With no exception, relapse followed autologous stem cell transplantation in all patients, and brentuximab vedotin exposure varied. This table comes from immunoSEQ multiplex PCR, and its TCRdb copy is limited to in-frame clones, with some not included. The repertoire has approximately 17,000 clones, 82% of them found once; the top ten carry 25% to 30%. The sequenced sample was peripheral blood mononuclear cells (PBMCs), obtained before the second cycle of nivolumab. The receptors originated from a human donor with classical Hodgkin lymphoma.

The chain links TRBV30 to TRBJ1-1; D gene ambiguous. CDR1 and CDR2 (germline): GTSNPN, SVGIG (reference sequence). V was shortened by 2 bases and J by 4 bases, with 11 bases between the two germline ends. The CDR3 covers 13 residues. CDR3 in amino acids: CAWSHTVSTEAFF. CDR3 bases: TGTGCCTGGAGTCATACCGTGTCCACTGAAGCTTTCTTT.

V is TRBV18 and J is TRBJ2-7; possibly TRBD2 for D (6 bases). CDR3 length equals 14 residues. V gave up 6 bases and J gave up 3 bases, with 15 bases separating them. CDR1 is KGHSH and CDR2 is LQKENI in the germline V gene. CDR3 sequence (DNA): TGTGCCAGCTCCCCTGCGGCGGGGCGCTACGAGCAGTACTTC. Amino acids: CASSPAAGRYEQYF.

Within the sample, this clone is medium-sized. The chain employs TRBV27 and TRBJ2-1; D might be TRBD2 (6 bases). The ends were cut back, 8 bases at V and 10 bases at J, with 12 bases in the middle. The CDR3 length is 11 residues. Germline V lookup: CDR1 MNHEY, CDR2 SMNVEV (reference sequence). This chain's CDR3 is CASGRSREQFF. The CDR3 nucleotides are TGTGCCAGCGGGAGGTCCCGGGAGCAGTTCTTC.

The chain combines TRBV5-1 with TRBJ2-1; 12 bases align to TRBD2. The CDR3 is 18 residues long. V shed 0 bases, J shed 2 bases, and the junction held 6 bases outside the gene matches. The germline V gene has CDR1 SGHRS and CDR2 YFSETQ. CDR3 sequence: CASSLVTSGGNTYNEQFF. CDR3 coding DNA: TGCGCCAGCAGCTTGGTCACTAGCGGGGGGAATACCTACAATGAGCAGTTCTTC.

This rearrangement joins TRBV4-1 to TRBJ2-2, with D uncertain. Germline loops: CDR1 MGHRA, CDR2 YSYEKL. V gave up 6 bases and J gave up 4 bases, with 12 bases separating them. This CDR3 has 14 residues. The CDR3 region is CASRSVTSTGELFF. Written as DNA, the CDR3 is TGCGCCAGCAGGTCCGTCACGTCCACCGGGGAGCTGTTTTTT.

V is TRBV2 and J is TRBJ2-7; D gene uncertain. V was cut by 4 bases and J by 3 bases, with 10 bases left in between. Germline V gives CDR1 SNHLY, CDR2 FYNNEI. The CDR3 consists of 13 residues. DNA of the CDR3: TGTGCCAGCAGTGTCTGGGCTAACTACGAGCAGTACTTC. Residues: CASSVWANYEQYF.

The V call is TRBV4-2, the J call TRBJ2-1, with unresolved D. Germline V gene data show CDR1 as LGHNA and CDR2 as YNFKEQ. The germline V and J ends were trimmed by 1 base and 2 bases, with 12 bases remaining between them. The CDR3 is 16 residues long. In nucleotides, the CDR3 is TGTGCCAGCAGCCAAGCGGTTGAACGGGCCTACAATGAGCAGTTCTTC. This gives the protein CASSQAVERAYNEQFF.

The V and J genes are TRBV19 and TRBJ2-7; the match to TRBD1 covers 9 bases. Losses at the gene ends were 7 bases for V and 6 bases for J; bases not matched to a gene: 13. This CDR3 spans 15 amino acids. The germline V gene encodes CDR1 LNHDA and CDR2 SQIVND (reference sequence). DNA of the CDR3: TGTGCCAGTAAGTCACCGGGACAGGGAAGTCTCGAGCAGTACTTC. Translation gives CASKSPGQGSLEQYF.

The sample holds a few counts of this clone. The CDR3 region has the DNA TGTGCCAGCAGGACGGGGGGAGGCGGCTACACCTTC. Protein: CASRTGGGGYTF. The chain employs TRBV7-6 and TRBJ1-2; D is perhaps TRBD1 (5 bases). Germline CDR1 is SGHVS and CDR2 is FNYEAQ. V was trimmed by 6 bases and J by 8 bases, leaving 13 bases between them. The CDR3 runs to 12 residues.

The rearrangement joins TRBV5-1 to TRBJ1-2, with TRBD1 matching over 7 bases. CDR1 and CDR2 (germline): SGHRS, YFSETQ. V lost 0 bases and J lost 6; bases outside the gene matches: 5. CDR3 length: 14 residues. The DNA for the CDR3 is TGCGCCAGCAGCTTGGACACAGGGGCTCATGGCTACACCTTC. Protein sequence: CASSLDTGAHGYTF.